The 14 T cell receptor beta chains below were found in one sample sequenced in a study of blood T cell repertoires in COVID-19. Method: immunoSEQ multiplex PCR; TCRdb's copy keeps in-frame clones and lacks some. The repertoire consists of approximately 190,000 clones, with around 80% occurring once and the leading ten covering under 15%. Sequencing was done on a sample of peripheral blood. The receptors were gathered from a man under 40 with active or convalescent COVID-19.

The rearrangement joins TRBV7-9 to TRBJ2-5; TRBD2 agrees at 8 bases. After removal of 3 bases from V and 5 bases from J, the junction contained 5 bases not matched to a gene. This CDR3 region has 14 residues. CDR1 and CDR2 from the germline V gene are SEHNR and FQNEAQ (reference sequence). CDR3 residues: CASSFGGARETQYF. As DNA, the CDR3 is TGTGCCAGCAGCTTCGGGGGGGCCCGGGAGACCCAGTACTTC.

This chain uses TRBV19 with TRBJ2-3; D gene ambiguous. The CDR3 totals 17 residues. Per the germline V gene, CDR1 is LNHDA and CDR2 is SQIVND (reference sequence). Trimming pared 5 bases from V and 4 bases from J, leaving 22 bases between. CDR3 loop: CASSPSGALHVPDTQYF. The CDR3 nucleotides are TGTGCCAGTAGTCCGTCGGGTGCACTACACGTCCCAGATACGCAGTATTTT. The entire variable domain, with the rest obtained from reference TRBV19 and TRBJ2-3, is as follows: DGGITQSPKYLFRKEGQNVTLSCEQNLNHDAMYWYRQDPGQGLRLIYYSQIVNDFQKGDIAEGYSVSREKKESFPLTVTSAQKNPTAFYLCASSPSGALHVPDTQYFGPGTRLTVL.

For this clone: One end of the junction is discordant with germline, which a read error may explain. V gene TRBV30 combines with J gene TRBJ2-2; 14 bases align to TRBD2. This CDR3 region has 15 residues. The germline CDR1 and CDR2 sequences are GTSNPN and SVGIG (reference sequence). CDR3 nucleotide sequence: TGCTCCTCGACTAGCGGGGGGGCTCTCACCGGGGAGCTGTTTTTT. Amino acids: CSSTSGGALTGELFF. Using reference TRBV30 and TRBJ2-2 for the parts outside the CDR3, the full variable domain is SQTIHQWPATLVQPVGSPLSLECTVEGTSNPNLYWYRQAAGRGLQLLFYSVGIGQISSEVPQNLSASRPQDRQFILSSKKLLLSDSGFYLCSSTSGGALTGELFFGEGSRLTVL.

The V call is TRBV2, the J call TRBJ2-1; 12 bases are shared with TRBD2. J was trimmed by 0 bases and V by 5 bases; bases with no gene match: 2. In germline, CDR1 is SNHLY, CDR2 FYNNEI. This CDR3 has 16 amino acids. CDR3 sequence (DNA): TGTGCCAGCAGTTCTAGCGGGAGGGCCTCCTACAATGAGCAGTTCTTC. Protein product: CASSSSGRASYNEQFF.

The CDR3 loop is CASSYFGQPVNTEAFF. CDR3 bases: TGTGCCAGCAGTTACTTCGGACAGCCCGTAAACACTGAAGCTTTCTTT. The chain is built from TRBV6-5 and TRBJ1-1, with a tentative D call TRBD1 (6 bases). The CDR3 has 16 residues. V gave up 1 base and J gave up 2 bases, with 14 bases separating them. Germline CDR1 MNHEY, CDR2 SVGAGI.

The chain joins TRBV18 to TRBJ2-6; D uncertain. V shed 3 bases and J shed 0 bases, with 24 bases lying between them. Germline lookup yields CDR1 KGHSH and CDR2 LQKENI. The CDR3 consists of 21 residues. For the CDR3, the DNA is TGTGCCAGCTCACCCCTCGCCCGCGGCGGCCTCGCTTACTCTGGGGCCAACGTCCTGACTTTC. Amino acids: CASSPLARGGLAYSGANVLTF. The whole variable domain, remainder taken from reference TRBV18 and TRBJ2-6, is NAGVMQNPRHLVRRRGQEARLRCSPMKGHSHVYWYRQLPEEGLKFMVYLQKENIIDESGMPKERFSAEFPKEGPSILRIQQVVRGDSAAYFCASSPLARGGLAYSGANVLTFGAGSRLTVL.

The chain combines TRBV7-9 with TRBJ2-2; TRBD1 agrees at 7 bases. V dropped 4 bases and J dropped 1; count of bases not matched to a gene: 9. CDR3 length: 17 residues. Germline V lookup: CDR1 SEHNR, CDR2 FQNEAQ (reference sequence). The CDR3 spells CASSSAMAGGNTGELFF. The CDR3 region has the DNA TGTGCCAGCAGCTCAGCGATGGCAGGGGGGAACACCGGGGAGCTGTTTTTT.

The gene calls are TRBV7-9 and TRBJ1-3; no clear D. Germline CDR1 reads SEHNR; CDR2 reads FQNEAQ (reference sequence). The CDR3 totals 14 residues. Trimming took off 2 bases at V and 4 bases at J, with 9 bases between the two ends. Written as DNA, the CDR3 is TGTGCCAGCAGCTTATTAAAAGCAGGAAACACCATATATTTT. It codes for CASSLLKAGNTIYF.

This clone came up a few times. The gene calls are TRBV11-2 and TRBJ2-2; possibly TRBD1 for D (5 bases). Deletions cut 4 bases from V and 0 bases from J, with 6 bases between. Germline CDR1 is SGHAT and CDR2 is FQNNGV. The CDR3 loop spans 14 amino acids. CDR3 region: CASSWGANTGELFF. The CDR3 DNA sequence: TGTGCCAGCAGCTGGGGCGCGAACACCGGGGAGCTGTTTTTT.

V and J are TRBV30 and TRBJ2-1; D unclear. Germline lookup yields CDR1 GTSNPN and CDR2 SVGIG (reference sequence). V was trimmed by 0 bases and J by 5 bases, leaving 2 bases between them. The CDR3 has 11 amino acids. DNA of the CDR3: TGTGCCTGGAGTGTTAACAATGAGCAGTTCTTC. Translation gives CAWSVNNEQFF. Supplemented by reference TRBV30 and TRBJ2-1, the full variable domain reads SQTIHQWPATLVQPVGSPLSLECTVEGTSNPNLYWYRQAAGRGLQLLFYSVGIGQISSEVPQNLSASRPQDRQFILSSKKLLLSDSGFYLCAWSVNNEQFFGPGTRLTVL.

This clone has at least ten counts. The gene calls are TRBV7-9 and TRBJ2-7; tentatively, D is TRBD1 (6 bases). This CDR3 has 15 residues. The germline V and J ends were trimmed by 4 bases and 3 bases, with 16 bases remaining between them. CDR1 SEHNR and CDR2 FQNEAQ come from the germline V gene (reference sequence). CDR3 DNA: TGTGCCAGCAGCTCCAGGGGTTCACTAGGCTACGAGCAGTACTTC. Residues: CASSSRGSLGYEQYF.

The genes are TRBV5-6 and TRBJ1-6; the D gene is possibly TRBD1 (5 bases). With 4 bases removed from V and 12 bases from J, the gap between germline ends came to 14 bases. Germline V lookup: CDR1 SGHDT, CDR2 YYEEEE. This CDR3 has 13 residues. The CDR3, as DNA: TGTGCCAGCAGCCGCGGGGGAACGGGACCCCTCCACTTT. This gives the protein CASSRGGTGPLHF.

This chain links TRBV27 with TRBJ2-7; 7 bases are a match to TRBD1. This CDR3 comprises 16 residues. Germline lookup yields CDR1 MNHEY and CDR2 SMNVEV (reference sequence). Germline trimming cut 6 bases from V and 4 bases from J; bases unmatched to any gene: 15. The CDR3 DNA reads as TGTGCCAGCAGCCCCGGCGACAGGGCTACCGCATACGAGCAGTACTTC. Translation: CASSPGDRATAYEQYF.

This rearrangement joins TRBV29-1 to TRBJ1-2; D possibly corresponds to TRBD1 (6 bases). CDR1 is SQVTM and CDR2 is ANQGSEA in the germline V gene. The CDR3 sequence is 15 residues long. V was cut by 0 bases and J by 5 bases, with 16 bases left in between. For the CDR3, the DNA is TGCAGCGTTGAAGATCTTCAGAAACAGGGATATGGCTACACCTTC. Translating it yields CSVEDLQKQGYGYTF.